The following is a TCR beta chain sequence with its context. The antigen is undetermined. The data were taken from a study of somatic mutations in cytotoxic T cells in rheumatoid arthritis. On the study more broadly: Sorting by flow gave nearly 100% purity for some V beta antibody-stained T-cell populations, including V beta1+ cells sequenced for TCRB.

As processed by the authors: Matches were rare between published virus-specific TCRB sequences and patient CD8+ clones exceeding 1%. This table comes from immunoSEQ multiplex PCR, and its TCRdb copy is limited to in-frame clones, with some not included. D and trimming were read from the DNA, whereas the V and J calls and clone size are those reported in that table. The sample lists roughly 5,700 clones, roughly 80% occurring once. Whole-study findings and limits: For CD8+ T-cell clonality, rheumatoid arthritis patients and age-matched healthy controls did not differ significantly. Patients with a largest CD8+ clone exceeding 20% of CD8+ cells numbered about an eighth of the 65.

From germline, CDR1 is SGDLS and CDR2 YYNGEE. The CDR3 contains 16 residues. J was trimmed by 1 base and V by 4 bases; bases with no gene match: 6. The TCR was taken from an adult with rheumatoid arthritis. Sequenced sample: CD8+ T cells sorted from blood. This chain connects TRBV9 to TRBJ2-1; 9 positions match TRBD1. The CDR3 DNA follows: TGTGCCAGCAGCTATAGGGACAGGGAATCCTACAATGAGCAGTTCTTC. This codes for CASSYRDRESYNEQFF.